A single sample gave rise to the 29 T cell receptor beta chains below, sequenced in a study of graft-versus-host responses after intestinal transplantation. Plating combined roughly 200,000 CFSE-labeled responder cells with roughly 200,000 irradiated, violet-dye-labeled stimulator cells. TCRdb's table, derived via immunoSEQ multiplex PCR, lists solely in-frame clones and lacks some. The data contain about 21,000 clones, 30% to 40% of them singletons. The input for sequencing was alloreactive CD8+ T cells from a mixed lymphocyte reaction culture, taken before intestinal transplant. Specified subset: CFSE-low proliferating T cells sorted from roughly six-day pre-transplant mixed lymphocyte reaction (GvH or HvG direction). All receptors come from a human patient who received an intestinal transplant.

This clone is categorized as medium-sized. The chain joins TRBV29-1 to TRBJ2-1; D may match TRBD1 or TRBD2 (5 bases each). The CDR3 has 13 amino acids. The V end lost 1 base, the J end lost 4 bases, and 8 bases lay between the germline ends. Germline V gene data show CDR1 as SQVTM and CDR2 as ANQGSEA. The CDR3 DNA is TGCAGCGTTGAAGTTGGGGGTTACAATGAGCAGTTCTTC. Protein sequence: CSVEVGGYNEQFF.

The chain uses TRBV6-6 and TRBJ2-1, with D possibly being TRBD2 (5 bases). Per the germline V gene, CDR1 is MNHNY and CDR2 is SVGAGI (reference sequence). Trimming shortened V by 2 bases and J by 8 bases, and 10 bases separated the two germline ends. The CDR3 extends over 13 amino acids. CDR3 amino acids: CASSYLGVDEQFF. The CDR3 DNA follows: TGTGCCAGCAGTTACCTGGGAGTTGATGAGCAGTTCTTC.

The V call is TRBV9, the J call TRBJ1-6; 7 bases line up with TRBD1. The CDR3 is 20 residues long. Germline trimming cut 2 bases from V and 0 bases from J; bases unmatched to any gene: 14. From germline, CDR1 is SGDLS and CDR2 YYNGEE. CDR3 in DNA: TGTGCCAGCAGCGTTGGTTCCGGGACAGAATCTATCTCCTATAATTCACCCCTCCACTTT. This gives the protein CASSVGSGTESISYNSPLHF. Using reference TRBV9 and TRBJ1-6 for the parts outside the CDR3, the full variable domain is DSGVTQTPKHLITATGQRVTLRCSPRSGDLSVYWYQQSLDQGLQFLIQYYNGEERAKGNILERFSAQQFPDLHSELNLSSLELGDSALYFCASSVGSGTESISYNSPLHFGNGTRLTVT.

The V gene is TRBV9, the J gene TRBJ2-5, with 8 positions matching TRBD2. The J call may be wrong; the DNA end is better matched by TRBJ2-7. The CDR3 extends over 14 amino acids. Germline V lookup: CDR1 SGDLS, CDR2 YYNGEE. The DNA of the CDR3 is TGTGCCAGCAGCCCACCGGGACTAGACTACGAGCAGTACTTC. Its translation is CASSPPGLDYEQYF.

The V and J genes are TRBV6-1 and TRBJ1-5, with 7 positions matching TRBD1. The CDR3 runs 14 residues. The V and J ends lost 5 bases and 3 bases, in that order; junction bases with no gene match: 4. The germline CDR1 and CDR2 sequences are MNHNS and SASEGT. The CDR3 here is CASSSTGDNQPQHF. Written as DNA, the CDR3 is TGTGCCAGCAGTTCCACAGGGGACAATCAGCCCCAGCATTTT.

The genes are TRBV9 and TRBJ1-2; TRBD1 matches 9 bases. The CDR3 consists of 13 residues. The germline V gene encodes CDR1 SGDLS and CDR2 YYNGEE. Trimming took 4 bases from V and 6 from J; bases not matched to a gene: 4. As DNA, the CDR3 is TGTGCCAGCAGCTGGACAGGGGTCGATGGCTACACCTTC. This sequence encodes CASSWTGVDGYTF.

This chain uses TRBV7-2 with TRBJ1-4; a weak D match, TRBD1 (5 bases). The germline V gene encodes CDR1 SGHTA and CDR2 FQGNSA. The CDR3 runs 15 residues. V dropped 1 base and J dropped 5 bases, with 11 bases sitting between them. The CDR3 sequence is CASSLVGLANEKLFF. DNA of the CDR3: TGTGCCAGCAGCTTAGTGGGACTCGCCAATGAAAAACTGTTTTTT.

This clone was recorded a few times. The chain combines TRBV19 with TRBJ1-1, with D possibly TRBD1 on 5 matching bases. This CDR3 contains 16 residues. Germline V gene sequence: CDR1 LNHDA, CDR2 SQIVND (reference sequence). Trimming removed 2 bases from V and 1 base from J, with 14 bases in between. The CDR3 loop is CASSIILNGGNTEAFF. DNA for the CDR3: TGTGCCAGTAGTATAATTCTGAACGGGGGGAACACTGAAGCTTTCTTT.

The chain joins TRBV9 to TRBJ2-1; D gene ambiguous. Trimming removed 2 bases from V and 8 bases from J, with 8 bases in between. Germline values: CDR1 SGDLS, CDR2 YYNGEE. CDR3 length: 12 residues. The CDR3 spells CASSVFEDEQFF. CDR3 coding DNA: TGTGCCAGCAGCGTCTTCGAGGATGAGCAGTTCTTC.

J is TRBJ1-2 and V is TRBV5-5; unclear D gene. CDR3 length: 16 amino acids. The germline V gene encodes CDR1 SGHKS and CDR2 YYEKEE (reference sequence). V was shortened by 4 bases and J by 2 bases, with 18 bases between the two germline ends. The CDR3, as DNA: TGTGCCAGCAGCCACCTCCCGGGCCGTTGGAACTATGGCTACACCTTC. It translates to CASSHLPGRWNYGYTF.

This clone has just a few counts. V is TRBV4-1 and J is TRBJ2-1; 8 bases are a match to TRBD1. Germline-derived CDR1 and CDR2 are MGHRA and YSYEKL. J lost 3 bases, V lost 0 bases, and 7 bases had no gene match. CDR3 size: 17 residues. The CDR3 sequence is CASSQEQGAADYNEQFF. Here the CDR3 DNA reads TGCGCCAGCAGCCAAGAGCAGGGGGCGGCCGACTACAATGAGCAGTTCTTC.

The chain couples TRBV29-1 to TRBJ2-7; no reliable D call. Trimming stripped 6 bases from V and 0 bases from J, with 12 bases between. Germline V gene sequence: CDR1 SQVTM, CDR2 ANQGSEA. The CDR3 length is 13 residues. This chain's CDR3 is CSVRSELSYEQYF. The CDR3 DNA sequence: TGCAGCGTCCGATCGGAACTCTCCTACGAGCAGTACTTC.

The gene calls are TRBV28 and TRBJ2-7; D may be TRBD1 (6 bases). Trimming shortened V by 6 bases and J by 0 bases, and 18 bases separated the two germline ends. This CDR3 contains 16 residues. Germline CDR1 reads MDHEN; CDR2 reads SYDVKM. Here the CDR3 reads CASSLNRDTSSYEQYF. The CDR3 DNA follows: TGTGCCAGCAGCCTCAACCGGGACACCTCCTCCTACGAGCAGTACTTC.

Here the CDR3 reads CASSVQGATNEKLFF. CDR3 DNA sequence: TGTGCCAGCAGCGTACAGGGGGCAACTAATGAAAAACTGTTTTTT. J is TRBJ1-4 and V is TRBV5-5; 8 bases are shared with TRBD1. The germline V gene has CDR1 SGHKS and CDR2 YYEKEE (reference sequence). The J segment lost 0 bases and the V segment lost 4 bases, leaving 2 bases of the junction unmatched. This CDR3 is 15 amino acids long.

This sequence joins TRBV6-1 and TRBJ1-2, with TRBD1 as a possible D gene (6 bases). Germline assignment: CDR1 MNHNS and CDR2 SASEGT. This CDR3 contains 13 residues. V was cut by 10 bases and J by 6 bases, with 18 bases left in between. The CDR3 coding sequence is TGTGCCACTAGAGGGGGGGGTGTCCATGGCTACACCTTC. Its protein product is CATRGGGVHGYTF.

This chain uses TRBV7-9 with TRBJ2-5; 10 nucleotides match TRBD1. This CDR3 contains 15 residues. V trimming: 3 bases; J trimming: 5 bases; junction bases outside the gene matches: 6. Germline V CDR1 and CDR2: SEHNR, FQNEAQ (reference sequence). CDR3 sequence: CASSLGQGTGETQYF. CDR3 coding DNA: TGTGCCAGCAGCTTGGGACAGGGGACGGGGGAGACCCAGTACTTC.

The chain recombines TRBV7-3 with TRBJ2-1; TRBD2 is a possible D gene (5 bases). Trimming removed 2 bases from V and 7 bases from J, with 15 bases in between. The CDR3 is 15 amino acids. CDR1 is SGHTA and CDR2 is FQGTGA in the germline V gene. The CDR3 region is CASSLSAGWQNEQFF. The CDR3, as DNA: TGTGCCAGCAGCTTATCGGCGGGCTGGCAGAATGAGCAGTTCTTC. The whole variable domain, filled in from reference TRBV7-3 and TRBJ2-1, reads GAGVSQTPSNKVTEKGKYVELRCDPISGHTALYWYRQSLGQGPEFLIYFQGTGAADDSGLPNDRFFAVRPEGSVSTLKIQRTERGDSAVYLCASSLSAGWQNEQFFGPGTRLTVL.

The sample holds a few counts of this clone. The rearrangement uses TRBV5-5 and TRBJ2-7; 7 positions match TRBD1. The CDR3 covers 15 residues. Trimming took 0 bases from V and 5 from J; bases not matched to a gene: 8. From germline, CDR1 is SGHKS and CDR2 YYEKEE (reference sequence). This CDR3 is CASSLGHGQDDEQYF. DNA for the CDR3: TGTGCCAGCAGCTTGGGTCATGGACAGGATGACGAGCAGTACTTC.

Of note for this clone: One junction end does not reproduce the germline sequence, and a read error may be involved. The CDR3 protein is CASSLLTGGAYEQYF. The CDR3 nucleotides read TGTGCCAGCAGCCTGCTGACAGGAGGGGCCTACGAGCAGTACTTC. This chain connects TRBV4-1 to TRBJ2-7; D might be TRBD1 or TRBD2, each matching 6 bases. Germline lookup yields CDR1 MGHRA and CDR2 YSYEKL. The CDR3 is 15 amino acids.

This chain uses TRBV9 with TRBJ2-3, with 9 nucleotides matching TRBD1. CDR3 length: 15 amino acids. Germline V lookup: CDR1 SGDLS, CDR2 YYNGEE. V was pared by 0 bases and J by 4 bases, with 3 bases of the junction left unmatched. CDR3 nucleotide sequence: TGTGCCAGCAGCGTAGAAGGGACAGGGTCAGATACGCAGTATTTT. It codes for CASSVEGTGSDTQYF.

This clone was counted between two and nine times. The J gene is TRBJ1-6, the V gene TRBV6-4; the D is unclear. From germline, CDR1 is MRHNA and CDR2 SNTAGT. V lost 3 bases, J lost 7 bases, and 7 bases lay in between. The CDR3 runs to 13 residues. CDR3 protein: CASSEDQNSPLHF. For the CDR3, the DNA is TGTGCCAGCAGTGAGGACCAAAATTCACCCCTCCACTTT.

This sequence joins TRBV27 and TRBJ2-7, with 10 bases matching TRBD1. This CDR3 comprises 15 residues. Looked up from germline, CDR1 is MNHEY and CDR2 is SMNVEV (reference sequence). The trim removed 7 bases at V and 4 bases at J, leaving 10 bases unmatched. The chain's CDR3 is CASNPTGTGVYEQYF. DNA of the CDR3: TGTGCCAGCAACCCGACCGGGACAGGGGTATACGAGCAGTACTTC.

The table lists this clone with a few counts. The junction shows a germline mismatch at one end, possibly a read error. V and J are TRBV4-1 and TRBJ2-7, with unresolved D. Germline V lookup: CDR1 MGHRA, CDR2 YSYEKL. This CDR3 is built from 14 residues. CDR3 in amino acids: CASSPRIRIYEQYF. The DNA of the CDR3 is TGTGCCAGCAGCCCTAGGATTCGAATCTACGAGCAGTACTTC.

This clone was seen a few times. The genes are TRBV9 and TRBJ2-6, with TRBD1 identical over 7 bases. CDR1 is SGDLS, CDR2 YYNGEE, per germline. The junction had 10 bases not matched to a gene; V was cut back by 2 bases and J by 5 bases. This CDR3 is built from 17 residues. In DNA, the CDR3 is TGTGCCAGCAGCGTTCCGGGACAGTCTCCGCGGGCCAACGTCCTGACTTTC. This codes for CASSVPGQSPRANVLTF. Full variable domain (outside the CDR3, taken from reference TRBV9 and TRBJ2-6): DSGVTQTPKHLITATGQRVTLRCSPRSGDLSVYWYQQSLDQGLQFLIQYYNGEERAKGNILERFSAQQFPDLHSELNLSSLELGDSALYFCASSVPGQSPRANVLTFGAGSRLTVL.

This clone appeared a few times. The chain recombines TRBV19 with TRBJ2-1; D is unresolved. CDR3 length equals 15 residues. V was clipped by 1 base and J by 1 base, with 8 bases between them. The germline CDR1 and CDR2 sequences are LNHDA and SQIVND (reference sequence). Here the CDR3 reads CASSIGLASYNEQFF. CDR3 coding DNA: TGTGCCAGTAGTATAGGACTGGCTTCCTACAATGAGCAGTTCTTC.

CDR3 region: CASGTGNQPQHF. The CDR3 DNA reads as TGTGCCAGCGGGACAGGGAATCAGCCCCAGCATTTT. The J gene is TRBJ1-5, the V gene TRBV6-1; 9 bases agree with TRBD1. J lost 4 bases, V lost 8 bases, and 0 bases had no gene match. There are 12 residues in the CDR3. CDR1 is MNHNS and CDR2 is SASEGT in the germline V gene.

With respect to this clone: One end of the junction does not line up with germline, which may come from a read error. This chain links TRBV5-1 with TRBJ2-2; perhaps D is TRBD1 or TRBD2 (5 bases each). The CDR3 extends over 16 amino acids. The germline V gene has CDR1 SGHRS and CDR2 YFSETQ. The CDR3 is CASSLDLKRGHRGAVF. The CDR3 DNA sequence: TGCGCCAGCAGCTTGGACCTGAAGAGAGGACACCGGGGAGCTGTTTTT.

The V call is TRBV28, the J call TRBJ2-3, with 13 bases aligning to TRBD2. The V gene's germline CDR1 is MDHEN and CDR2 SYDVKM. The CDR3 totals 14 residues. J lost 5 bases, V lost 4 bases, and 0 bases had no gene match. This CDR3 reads CASSWTSGRDTQYF. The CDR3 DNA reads TGTGCCAGCAGTTGGACTAGCGGGAGAGATACGCAGTATTTT.

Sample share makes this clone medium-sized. CDR3 sequence: CASSLNAGREQYF. CDR3 sequence (DNA): TGTGCCAGCAGCTTAAATGCAGGGCGGGAGCAGTACTTC. The J gene is TRBJ2-7, the V gene TRBV7-9; TRBD1 might be the D (5 bases). V gave up 2 bases and J gave up 7 bases, with 12 bases separating them. Per germline, CDR1 SEHNR and CDR2 FQNEAQ (reference sequence). The CDR3 covers 13 residues.